This T cell receptor beta chain was recorded in a study of cytomegalovirus exposure and HLA in healthy donors. Findings and limits, study-wide: Several top significant clusters appeared, in a later analysis, to be linked to common viral pathogens. Most TCRs appeared rarely, but some public TCRs recurred in many donors. It was reported that TCR beta sequences correctly inferred the HLA-A and HLA-B alleles for most subjects.

In the PCR, 60 Vbeta and 13 Jbeta primers were used. Sequenced by immunoSEQ multiplex PCR; TCRdb stores in-frame clones only, minus some. The sample includes some 90,000 clones, less than 70% of them seen just once. Between the trimmed V and J ends, which lost 0 bases and 7 bases, there was a span of 14 bases. Germline CDR1 reads SGHRS; CDR2 reads YFSETQ. The CDR3 sequence is 15 residues long. The donors gave bone marrow, and they were healthy. In its sample, this clone was seen a few times. Its antigen is unknown. The receptor was derived from a man aged 45-60 years in good health and CMV-seronegative. Sequenced sample: PBMCs. The gene calls are TRBV5-1 and TRBJ2-1, with a tentative D call TRBD2 (6 bases). The CDR3 DNA reads as TGCGCCAGCAGCTTGGCGTCTAGCGAGTGGAATGAGCAGTTCTTC. Translation: CASSLASSEWNEQFF.